This is a list of T cell receptor beta chains from one sample in a study of identical twins. TCRdb re-analysed the 5' RACE reads in MiXCR, keeping a single row per CDR3 protein. Here the sample spans around 1.7 million distinct CDR3 sequences, around 29% being singletons. Sample: cord blood. The receptor source for this set is a newborn girl in good health. The CDR3 runs from the conserved cysteine through the conserved F or W. The D gene is left open where the match is weak. Not all rows give a size; the values are once, few, many and, for expanded clones, a class.

D gene: NA; clone size: NA; V gene: TRBV20-1; J gene: TRBJ2-1; CDR3 protein: CSASVRGLGTAGNEQFF; CDR3 DNA: TGCAGTGCTAGCGTCCGTGGTCTAGGGACGGCCGGAAATGAGCAGTTCTTC
D gene: NA; clone size: NA; V gene: TRBV5-1; J gene: TRBJ2-3; CDR3 protein: CASFAGSVTDTQYF; CDR3 DNA: TGCGCCAGCTTCGCGGGTTCGGTCACAGATACGCAGTATTTT
D gene: NA; clone size: few; V gene: TRBV25-1; J gene: TRBJ1-1; CDR3 protein: CASRANGFRGTEAFF; CDR3 DNA: TGTGCCAGCAGGGCGAATGGGTTTAGGGGAACTGAAGCTTTCTTT
D gene: NA; clone size: NA; V gene: TRBV12-3/TRBV12-4; J gene: TRBJ2-7; CDR3 protein: CASSFGQPISYEQYF; CDR3 DNA: TGTGCCAGCAGTTTTGGGCAGCCAATCTCCTACGAGCAGTACTTC
D gene: TRBD2; clone size: NA; V gene: TRBV20-1; J gene: TRBJ2-1; CDR3 protein: CSAAGGPRGDEQFF; CDR3 DNA: TGCAGTGCGGCGGGGGGGCCACGCGGCGATGAGCAGTTCTTC
D gene: NA; clone size: NA; V gene: TRBV6-1; J gene: TRBJ2-1; CDR3 protein: CASTGGVWSRATSYNEQFF; CDR3 DNA: TGTGCCAGCACCGGTGGGGTTTGGAGTCGGGCTACGTCTTACAATGAGCAGTTCTTC
D gene: NA; clone size: NA; V gene: TRBV27; J gene: TRBJ2-7; CDR3 protein: CASSFDPGEQYF; CDR3 DNA: TGTGCCAGCAGTTTCGACCCAGGGGAGCAGTACTTC
D gene: TRBD2; clone size: few; V gene: TRBV7-6; J gene: TRBJ2-1; CDR3 protein: CASSRTSAIYNEQFF; CDR3 DNA: TGTGCCAGCTCTAGGACTAGCGCCATATACAATGAGCAGTTCTTC
D gene: TRBD2; clone size: few; V gene: TRBV7-8; J gene: TRBJ2-1; CDR3 protein: CASSWTSGRIYNEQFF; CDR3 DNA: TGTGCCAGCAGCTGGACTAGCGGGAGAATATACAATGAGCAGTTCTTC
D gene: TRBD1; clone size: few; V gene: TRBV29-1; J gene: TRBJ1-2; CDR3 protein: CSVEGTGTGFHGYTF; CDR3 DNA: TGCAGCGTTGAGGGGACAGGGACGGGATTTCATGGCTACACCTTC
D gene: NA; clone size: few; V gene: TRBV28; J gene: TRBJ1-1; CDR3 protein: CASSSVVQGTEAFF; CDR3 DNA: TGTGCCAGCAGTTCGGTCGTGCAAGGGACTGAAGCTTTCTTT
D gene: NA; clone size: NA; V gene: TRBV27; J gene: TRBJ1-2; CDR3 protein: CASSLSGYTYGYTF; CDR3 DNA: TGTGCCAGCAGTTTATCCGGATACACCTATGGCTACACCTTC
D gene: TRBD2; clone size: NA; V gene: TRBV10-3; J gene: TRBJ2-1; CDR3 protein: CACRIGGAYNEQFF; CDR3 DNA: TGTGCCTGCCGCATTGGGGGGGCCTACAATGAGCAGTTCTTC
D gene: NA; clone size: NA; V gene: TRBV12-3/TRBV12-4; J gene: TRBJ1-1; CDR3 protein: CASSLNLVNTGAFF; CDR3 DNA: TGTGCCAGCAGTTTAAACTTGGTGAACACTGGAGCTTTCTTT
D gene: TRBD1; clone size: NA; V gene: TRBV29-1; J gene: TRBJ1-1; CDR3 protein: CSVERVTGAGAFF; CDR3 DNA: TGCAGCGTTGAGAGAGTTACAGGGGCAGGAGCTTTCTTT
D gene: TRBD1; clone size: few; V gene: TRBV6-1; J gene: TRBJ1-2; CDR3 protein: CASTRGDSKAYGYTF; CDR3 DNA: TGTGCCAGCACAAGGGGGGACAGTAAAGCCTATGGCTACACCTTC
D gene: NA; clone size: few; V gene: TRBV12-3/TRBV12-4; J gene: TRBJ1-4; CDR3 protein: CASRTRRINEKLFF; CDR3 DNA: TGTGCCAGCAGAACCAGGAGGATTAATGAAAAACTGTTTTTT
D gene: TRBD2; clone size: NA; V gene: TRBV7-2; J gene: TRBJ2-3; CDR3 protein: CASSLYGTSGFTDTQYF; CDR3 DNA: TGTGCCAGCAGCTTATATGGGACTAGCGGGTTCACAGATACGCAGTATTTT
D gene: TRBD2; clone size: NA; V gene: TRBV18; J gene: TRBJ2-5; CDR3 protein: CASSPLLTSGGEKRETQYF; CDR3 DNA: TGTGCCAGCTCACCACTACTGACTAGCGGGGGGGAAAAACGTGAGACCCAGTACTTC
D gene: NA; clone size: few; V gene: TRBV12-3/TRBV12-4; J gene: TRBJ1-2; CDR3 protein: CASSFKRSYGYTF; CDR3 DNA: TGTGCCAGCAGTTTTAAGCGGAGCTATGGCTACACCTTC
D gene: TRBD1; clone size: NA; V gene: TRBV7-9; J gene: TRBJ1-1; CDR3 protein: CASSLNRGGMNTEAFF; CDR3 DNA: TGTGCCAGCAGCTTAAACAGGGGGGGTATGAACACTGAAGCTTTCTTT
D gene: NA; clone size: NA; V gene: TRBV4-2; J gene: TRBJ2-5; CDR3 protein: CASSQGVEQETQYF; CDR3 DNA: TGTGCCAGCAGCCAAGGGGTGGAACAAGAGACCCAGTACTTC
D gene: TRBD2; clone size: NA; V gene: TRBV5-1; J gene: TRBJ2-1; CDR3 protein: CASSIVAIGLASNEQFF; CDR3 DNA: TGCGCCAGCAGCATTGTTGCCATCGGACTAGCGAGCAATGAGCAGTTCTTC
D gene: NA; clone size: NA; V gene: TRBV6-6; J gene: TRBJ2-7; CDR3 protein: CASSFRRSLSYEQYF; CDR3 DNA: TGTGCCAGCAGTTTTAGGAGGTCCTTATCCTACGAGCAGTACTTC
D gene: TRBD1; clone size: NA; V gene: TRBV27; J gene: TRBJ2-2; CDR3 protein: CASRWTGNTGELFF; CDR3 DNA: TGTGCCAGCAGGTGGACAGGGAACACCGGGGAGCTGTTTTTT
D gene: NA; clone size: NA; V gene: TRBV10-3; J gene: TRBJ2-7; CDR3 protein: CAISGPGPYEQYF; CDR3 DNA: TGTGCCATCAGTGGGCCAGGGCCCTACGAGCAGTACTTC
D gene: NA; clone size: NA; V gene: TRBV3-1; J gene: TRBJ2-7; CDR3 protein: CASSQVPNHEQYF; CDR3 DNA: TGTGCCAGCAGCCAAGTCCCTAATCACGAGCAGTACTTC
D gene: TRBD1; clone size: few; V gene: TRBV7-9; J gene: TRBJ2-7; CDR3 protein: CASSLVWDRGTSVEQYF; CDR3 DNA: TGTGCCAGCAGCCTAGTATGGGACAGGGGAACTTCCGTTGAGCAGTACTTC
D gene: NA; clone size: once; V gene: TRBV29-1; J gene: TRBJ2-1; CDR3 protein: CSVVTYARNEQFF; CDR3 DNA: TGCAGCGTTGTCACTTATGCTCGCAATGAGCAGTTCTTC